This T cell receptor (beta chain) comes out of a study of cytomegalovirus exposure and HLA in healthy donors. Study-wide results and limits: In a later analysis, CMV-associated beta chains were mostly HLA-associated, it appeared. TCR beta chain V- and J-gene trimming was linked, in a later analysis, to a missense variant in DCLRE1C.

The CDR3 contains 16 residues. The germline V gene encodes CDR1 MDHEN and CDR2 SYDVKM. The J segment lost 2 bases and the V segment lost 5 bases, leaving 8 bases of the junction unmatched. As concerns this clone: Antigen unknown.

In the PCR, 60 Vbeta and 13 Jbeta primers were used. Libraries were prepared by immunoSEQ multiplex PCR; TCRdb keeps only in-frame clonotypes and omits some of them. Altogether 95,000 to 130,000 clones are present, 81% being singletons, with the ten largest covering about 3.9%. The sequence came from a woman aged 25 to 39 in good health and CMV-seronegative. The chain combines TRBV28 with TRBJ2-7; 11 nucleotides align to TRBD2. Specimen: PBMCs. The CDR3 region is CASSPSGSGRAYEQYF. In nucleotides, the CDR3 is TGTGCCAGCAGTCCGTCGGGTAGCGGGAGGGCCTACGAGCAGTACTTC.